One sample yielded the 18 T cell receptor beta chains listed below, sequenced in a study of blood T cell repertoires in COVID-19. Libraries were prepared by immunoSEQ multiplex PCR; TCRdb keeps only in-frame clonotypes and omits some of them. The repertoire holds 120,000 or so clones, with roughly 90% as singletons. Sequencing input: peripheral blood. These TCRs come from a man between 50 and 59 years old with acute or convalescent COVID-19.

The chain couples TRBV11-2 to TRBJ2-2; tentative D call: TRBD1 (5 bases). Trimming pared 1 base from V and 6 bases from J, leaving 12 bases between. From germline, CDR1 is SGHAT and CDR2 FQNNGV. The CDR3 has 15 amino acids. The CDR3 DNA reads as TGTGCCAGCAGCTTAGGGTTTGGCAGGGCCGGGGAGCTGTTTTTT. As protein: CASSLGFGRAGELFF.

The genes are TRBV7-8 and TRBJ1-5; TRBD1 aligns across 7 bases. CDR1 and CDR2 (germline): SGHVS, FQNEAQ. The CDR3 sequence is 16 residues long. V lost 0 bases and J lost 5; bases outside the gene matches: 7. The CDR3 reads CASSLAGGAIDQPQHF. DNA for the CDR3: TGTGCCAGCAGCTTAGCAGGGGGCGCGATTGATCAGCCCCAGCATTTT. The whole variable domain, filled in from reference TRBV7-8 and TRBJ1-5, reads GAGVSQSPRYKVAKRGQDVALRCDPISGHVSLFWYQQALGQGPEFLTYFQNEAQLDKSGLPSDRFFAERPEGSVSTLKIQRTQQEDSAVYLCASSLAGGAIDQPQHFGDGTRLSIL.

This clone was picked up one time. CDR3 amino acids: CASSLGGVVAFF. The CDR3 region has the DNA TGTGCCAGCAGCTTGGGGGGGGTTGTAGCTTTCTTT. J is TRBJ1-1 and V is TRBV5-4; TRBD1 is a possible D gene (5 bases). In germline, CDR1 is SGHNT, CDR2 YYREEE (reference sequence). CDR3 length: 12 residues. V dropped 0 bases and J dropped 10 bases, with 10 bases sitting between them.

The V call is TRBV5-4, the J call TRBJ2-1, with 9 bases fitting TRBD2. CDR1 SGHNT and CDR2 YYREEE come from the germline V gene (reference sequence). Trimming at V came to 4 bases and at J to 4 bases, leaving 12 bases not matched to a gene. The CDR3 runs 17 residues. This CDR3 reads CASSPDLAGEGYNEQFF. The CDR3 DNA reads as TGTGCCAGCAGCCCGGATTTAGCGGGAGAAGGGTACAATGAGCAGTTCTTC.

The chain links TRBV7-2 to TRBJ2-3; the match to TRBD2 covers 12 bases. The CDR3 length is 17 residues. Germline V gives CDR1 SGHTA, CDR2 FQGNSA. Germline trimming cut 5 bases from V and 2 bases from J; bases unmatched to any gene: 8. The DNA for the CDR3 is TGTGCCAGCAGCCTCCGGACTAGCGGGACAAACACAGATACGCAGTATTTT. Translating it yields CASSLRTSGTNTDTQYF.

The chain links TRBV6-6 to TRBJ2-3; 13 positions match TRBD2. The V gene's germline CDR1 is MNHNY and CDR2 SVGAGI (reference sequence). This CDR3 has 18 amino acids. V lost 6 bases and J lost 0; bases outside the gene matches: 9. This CDR3 is CASRRGTSGTTSTDTQYF. Here the CDR3 DNA reads TGTGCCAGCAGACGAGGGACTAGCGGGACAACTAGCACAGATACGCAGTATTTT.

The V and J genes are TRBV2 and TRBJ2-7, with 9 bases lining up with TRBD2. CDR1 and CDR2 (germline): SNHLY, FYNNEI. There are 15 residues in the CDR3. Trimming removed 4 bases from V and 7 bases from J; junction bases left unmatched: 11. CDR3 residues: CASSVRLAGSGEQYF. The CDR3 region has the DNA TGTGCCAGCAGTGTTCGGCTAGCGGGGAGCGGGGAGCAGTACTTC.

The genes are TRBV7-2 and TRBJ1-4; TRBD1 matches at 7 bases. Unmatched junction bases numbered 5, after V lost 3 bases and J lost 7 bases. Germline V gene data show CDR1 as SGHTA and CDR2 as FQGNSA. CDR3 length: 14 amino acids. This chain's CDR3 is CASSFTGAREKLFF. CDR3 bases: TGTGCCAGCAGCTTTACAGGGGCCCGTGAAAAACTGTTTTTT.

The chain links TRBV27 to TRBJ1-2; D unclear. Germline loops: CDR1 MNHEY, CDR2 SMNVEV (reference sequence). This CDR3 has 16 residues. The V and J ends lost 2 bases and 2 bases respectively, with 15 bases between them. DNA for the CDR3: TGTGCCAGCAGTTTAGGGCGGGCACCTACAAACTATGGCTACACCTTC. It translates to CASSLGRAPTNYGYTF.

This sequence joins TRBV7-6 and TRBJ2-7, with 8 bases identical to TRBD2. The CDR3 runs 15 residues. V lost 0 bases, J lost 3 bases, and 4 bases stayed unmatched. CDR1 SGHVS and CDR2 FNYEAQ come from the germline V gene. This CDR3 reads CASSLASGNLYEQYF. For the CDR3, the DNA is TGTGCCAGCAGCTTAGCTAGCGGGAACCTCTACGAGCAGTACTTC.

The V and J genes are TRBV4-1 and TRBJ1-6; D ambiguous. Germline V lookup: CDR1 MGHRA, CDR2 YSYEKL. V gave up 1 base and J gave up 4 bases, with 5 bases separating them. The CDR3 is 14 amino acids. The DNA of the CDR3 is TGCGCCAGCAGCCAAGGGCAATATAATTCACCCCTCCACTTT. Translating it yields CASSQGQYNSPLHF.

A single count supports this clone. This chain uses TRBV4-1 with TRBJ1-2, with a tentative D call TRBD1 (6 bases). The CDR3 loop spans 16 amino acids. Germline CDR1 and CDR2: MGHRA and YSYEKL. Trimming pared 0 bases from V and 2 bases from J, leaving 13 bases between. The DNA for the CDR3 is TGCGCCAGCAGCCAAGAAGGGCAGGGGCGCAACTATGGCTACACCTTC. Translated, it gives CASSQEGQGRNYGYTF.

This sequence joins TRBV6-2 or TRBV6-3 and TRBJ2-7; 8 bases align to TRBD1. Per the germline V gene, CDR1 is MNHEY and CDR2 is SVGEGT. The V gene end was trimmed by 6 bases and the J gene end by 4 bases; junction bases not matched to a gene: 5. The CDR3 runs 13 residues. The CDR3 loop reads CASSSTGEYEQYF. Here the CDR3 DNA reads TGTGCCAGCAGCTCGACAGGGGAATACGAGCAGTACTTC.

The genes are TRBV28 and TRBJ2-1; 13 positions agree with TRBD2. V was clipped by 4 bases and J by 1 base; unmatched bases: 7. Germline lookup yields CDR1 MDHEN and CDR2 SYDVKM. This CDR3 region has 18 residues. Written as DNA, the CDR3 is TGTGCCAGCAGTTGGTGGGGACTAGCGGGACGATCCTACAATGAGCAGTTCTTC. This codes for CASSWWGLAGRSYNEQFF.

The gene calls are TRBV11-3 and TRBJ2-4, with 7 bases aligning to TRBD2. Germline values: CDR1 SGHNT, CDR2 YENEEA. This CDR3 has 15 amino acids. J gave up 9 bases and V 5 bases, and 13 bases lay outside the gene matches. The CDR3 here is CASSHGSGRATIQYF. DNA of the CDR3: TGTGCCAGCAGCCACGGGAGTGGGAGGGCCACCATTCAGTACTTC. The complete variable domain, with remaining parts taken from reference TRBV11-3 and TRBJ2-4, reads EAGVVQSPRYKIIEKKQPVAFWCNPISGHNTLYWYLQNLGQGPELLIRYENEEAVDDSQLPKDRFSAERLKGVDSTLKIQPAELGDSAVYLCASSHGSGRATIQYFGAGTRLSVL.

The genes are TRBV19 and TRBJ2-2; 9 nucleotides agree with TRBD2. This CDR3 contains 19 residues. Per germline, CDR1 LNHDA and CDR2 SQIVND (reference sequence). V was clipped by 0 bases and J by 2 bases; unmatched bases: 10. The CDR3 protein is CASSIDLVGGRVNTGELFF. The CDR3 DNA sequence: TGTGCCAGTAGTATAGATCTCGTCGGCGGGAGGGTTAACACCGGGGAGCTGTTTTTT.

V and J are TRBV3-1 (or the pseudogene TRBV3-2) and TRBJ1-5; D possibly corresponds to TRBD1 (5 bases). The CDR3 consists of 14 residues. Trimming pared 4 bases from V and 3 bases from J, leaving 10 bases between. Germline lookup yields CDR1 LGHDT and CDR2 YNNKEL (reference sequence). The CDR3 sequence: CASSPPTVNQPQHF. The CDR3 DNA reads TGTGCCAGCAGCCCTCCGACAGTCAATCAGCCCCAGCATTTT.

V is TRBV3-1 (or the pseudogene TRBV3-2) and J is TRBJ1-3; D may be TRBD1 (5 bases). V was shortened by 2 bases and J by 4 bases, with 15 bases between the two germline ends. Germline loops: CDR1 LGHDT, CDR2 YNNKEL (reference sequence). The CDR3 loop spans 16 amino acids. The CDR3 coding sequence is TGTGCCAGCAGCCAAACCGGGACGGCGGGAGGAAACACCATATATTTT. Residues: CASSQTGTAGGNTIYF.